The 19 T cell receptor beta chains reported below all come from one sample, sequenced in a study of preoperative IRX-2 immunotherapy in early breast cancer. Treatment: preoperative locoregional IRX-2 cytokine immunotherapy. This table comes from immunoSEQ multiplex PCR, and its TCRdb copy is limited to in-frame clones, with some not included. The data contain 20,000 to 30,000 clones, 95% of them singletons. The material was tumor tissue, obtained after IRX-2 immunotherapy. These receptor sequences come from a human donor with breast cancer.

This chain joins TRBV5-6 and TRBJ1-1; unclear D gene. V was clipped by 7 bases and J by 8 bases, with 21 bases between them. CDR3 length: 14 amino acids. The germline V gene has CDR1 SGHDT and CDR2 YYEEEE. The CDR3 DNA sequence: TGTGCCAGCTGGTGGGAACACGACACAGTCGAAGCTTTCTTT. Translating it yields CASWWEHDTVEAFF.

The chain links TRBV18 to TRBJ2-7; TRBD1 is a possible D gene (6 bases). This CDR3 is 15 amino acids long. V shed 5 bases and J shed 6 bases, with 20 bases lying between them. CDR1 KGHSH and CDR2 LQKENI come from the germline V gene. CDR3 residues: CASSSTPDRSGEQYF. CDR3 sequence (DNA): TGTGCCAGCTCATCGACACCCGACAGGAGCGGCGAGCAGTACTTC.

The V call is TRBV29-1, the J call TRBJ1-3, with 7 positions matching TRBD1. The length of the CDR3 is 14 residues. With V trimmed by 5 bases and J by 4 bases, 8 bases remained unmatched. CDR1 is SQVTM and CDR2 is ANQGSEA in the germline V gene. CDR3 DNA: TGCAGCGTTCACAGGGGTCTGGGAGGAAACACCATATATTTT. Translating gives CSVHRGLGGNTIYF.

In DNA, the CDR3 is TGTGCCAGCAGCGTAGGTAAGGGCCGATCCTACGAGCAGTACTTC. It codes for CASSVGKGRSYEQYF. The chain uses TRBV9 and TRBJ2-7; D gene unclear. In germline, CDR1 is SGDLS, CDR2 YYNGEE. The CDR3 length is 15 residues. The V end lost 0 bases, the J end lost 1 base, and 11 bases lay between the germline ends.

J is TRBJ2-1 and V is TRBV30, with 7 bases fitting TRBD1. From germline, CDR1 is GTSNPN and CDR2 SVGIG (reference sequence). Trimming at V came to 2 bases and at J to 5 bases, leaving 6 bases not matched to a gene. The CDR3 consists of 14 residues. The CDR3 nucleotides are TGTGCCTGGAGTAAGGGGGCAACACACAATGAGCAGTTCTTC. Its protein product is CAWSKGATHNEQFF.

This clone is a singleton in its sample. V gene TRBV11-2 combines with J gene TRBJ1-1; no firm D call. Trimming stripped 4 bases from V and 1 base from J, with 10 bases between. The CDR3 runs to 14 residues. The V gene's germline CDR1 is SGHAT and CDR2 FQNNGV. This CDR3 reads CASSSRVPNTEAFF. Here the CDR3 DNA reads TGTGCCAGCAGCTCCCGGGTCCCGAACACTGAAGCTTTCTTT. Full variable domain (rest looked up from reference TRBV11-2 and TRBJ1-1): EAGVAQSPRYKIIEKRQSVAFWCNPISGHATLYWYQQILGQGPKLLIQFQNNGVVDDSQLPKDRFSAERLKGVDSTLKIQPAKLEDSAVYLCASSSRVPNTEAFFGQGTRLTVV.

The V call is TRBV7-3, the J call TRBJ2-2, with TRBD2 identical over 11 bases. V gave up 5 bases and J gave up 3 bases; unmatched junction bases: 5. Germline V gene lookup returns CDR1 SGHTA and CDR2 FQGTGA. The CDR3 length is 16 residues. The CDR3 reads CASSMLAGGYTGELFF. In DNA, the CDR3 is TGTGCCAGCAGCATGTTAGCGGGGGGGTACACCGGGGAGCTGTTTTTT.

The V gene is TRBV7-8, the J gene TRBJ2-1, with a possible D match to TRBD2 (5 bases). CDR1 SGHVS and CDR2 FQNEAQ come from the germline V gene. The CDR3 contains 15 residues. Deletions cut 6 bases from V and 8 bases from J, with 20 bases between. The CDR3 DNA reads as TGTGCCAGCAGTAAACGCTCCGAGGGCCTACATGAGCAGTTCTTC. Protein: CASSKRSEGLHEQFF.

The chain joins TRBV5-6 to TRBJ1-2, with D perhaps matching TRBD1 (5 bases). Germline V gene sequence: CDR1 SGHDT, CDR2 YYEEEE. The CDR3 has 13 amino acids. Trimming stripped 4 bases from V and 7 bases from J, with 14 bases between. CDR3: CASSPRRGGGYTF. The CDR3 DNA reads as TGTGCCAGCAGCCCGCGACGGGGGGGTGGCTACACCTTC.

The chain links TRBV7-2 to TRBJ2-1, with TRBD2 matching 10 bases. The trim removed 1 base at V and 8 bases at J, leaving 17 bases unmatched. The CDR3 has 19 amino acids. CDR1 and CDR2 from the germline V gene are SGHTA and FQGNSA. The CDR3 loop is CASSLVAIVGSGRFHEQFF. CDR3 nucleotides: TGTGCCAGCAGCTTAGTAGCTATTGTGGGTAGCGGGAGGTTCCATGAGCAGTTCTTC.

The chain couples TRBV30 to TRBJ1-1; a possible D gene is TRBD1 (6 bases). V shed 0 bases and J shed 3 bases, with 8 bases lying between them. The length of the CDR3 is 13 residues. The germline V gene encodes CDR1 GTSNPN and CDR2 SVGIG (reference sequence). CDR3 nucleotides: TGTGCCTGGAGTGTACAGGGACACACTGAAGCTTTCTTT. Its translation: CAWSVQGHTEAFF.

The V gene is TRBV28, the J gene TRBJ2-1; D is unclear. CDR1 and CDR2 (germline): MDHEN, SYDVKM. The CDR3 runs to 15 residues. V was shortened by 2 bases and J by 6 bases, with 14 bases between the two germline ends. CDR3 residues: CASSLRSAQVNEQFF. The CDR3 DNA is TGTGCCAGCAGTTTAAGGTCAGCCCAAGTCAATGAGCAGTTCTTC.

The J gene is TRBJ2-7, the V gene TRBV6-1; D is uncertain. The CDR3 length is 15 residues. The germline V and J ends were trimmed by 2 bases and 0 bases, with 11 bases remaining between them. Germline V CDR1 and CDR2: MNHNS, SASEGT. The CDR3 reads CASSEPQPSSYEQYF. Here the CDR3 DNA reads TGTGCCAGCAGTGAACCCCAGCCCAGCTCCTACGAGCAGTACTTC.

This chain connects TRBV2 to TRBJ2-5, with D unclear. The length of the CDR3 is 11 residues. The ends were cut back, 7 bases at V and 7 bases at J, with 10 bases in the middle. Germline CDR1 reads SNHLY; CDR2 reads FYNNEI. CDR3 region: CASNNKGTQYF. In nucleotides, the CDR3 is TGTGCCAGCAACAATAAAGGGACCCAGTACTTC.

This clone was seen only once. This sequence joins TRBV7-3 and TRBJ2-3; 9 nucleotides align to TRBD2. The CDR3 is 16 amino acids. Unmatched junction bases numbered 4, after V lost 1 base and J lost 2 bases. Per the germline V gene, CDR1 is SGHTA and CDR2 is FQGTGA. The CDR3 here is CASSLMAGLATDTQYF. The CDR3 DNA is TGTGCCAGCAGCTTAATGGCGGGACTAGCCACAGATACGCAGTATTTT.

This chain connects TRBV7-9 to TRBJ1-1; no firm D call. V was shortened by 5 bases and J by 4 bases, with 20 bases between the two germline ends. The CDR3 covers 16 residues. Germline assignment: CDR1 SEHNR and CDR2 FQNEAQ (reference sequence). The CDR3 reads CASSPSGRRRRTEAFF. The CDR3, as DNA: TGTGCCAGCAGCCCGAGCGGGCGACGTCGGCGCACTGAAGCTTTCTTT.

The V call is TRBV28, the J call TRBJ2-7; possible D gene TRBD2, 5 bases. The CDR3 covers 14 residues. Trimming took 3 bases from V and 0 from J, leaving 9 bases between them. The V gene's germline CDR1 is MDHEN and CDR2 SYDVKM. CDR3 DNA sequence: TGTGCCAGCAGTTTTATAGCGAACTCCTACGAGCAGTACTTC. Protein: CASSFIANSYEQYF.

The chain couples TRBV4-1 to TRBJ1-1; D not certain. This CDR3 comprises 14 residues. V was cut by 1 base and J by 3 bases, with 9 bases left in between. Germline CDR1 reads MGHRA; CDR2 reads YSYEKL. CDR3 sequence reads: CASSQGQGDTEAFF. In nucleotides, the CDR3 is TGCGCCAGCAGCCAAGGTCAAGGCGACACTGAAGCTTTCTTT.

The gene calls are TRBV28 and TRBJ2-7, with unresolved D. Germline V gene sequence: CDR1 MDHEN, CDR2 SYDVKM. The CDR3 totals 12 residues. With 4 bases removed from V and 4 bases from J, the gap between germline ends came to 8 bases. The CDR3 nucleotides read TGTGCCAGCAGTTCCCACCGGTACGAGCAGTACTTC. Protein sequence: CASSSHRYEQYF.